The 31 T cell receptor beta chains below come from one sample, sequenced in a study of T cell changes during pregnancy in multiple sclerosis. Profiling relied on immunoSEQ multiplex PCR, and the TCRdb table lists in-frame clones only, not all of them. The table has 35,000 or so clones, roughly 93% seen once. The source material was CD4+ T cells from peripheral blood mononuclear cells, sampled in the first trimester of pregnancy. The receptor source for this set is a female donor with multiple sclerosis, enrolled in a pregnancy study.

This chain uses TRBV25-1 with TRBJ2-5; the match to TRBD2 covers 8 bases. Germline assignment: CDR1 MGHDK and CDR2 SYGVNS. V lost 2 bases, J lost 1 base, and 9 bases stayed unmatched. The CDR3 has 17 amino acids. CDR3 sequence (DNA): TGTGCCAGCAGTGAAAAGAGGGCGGGAGGAATCCAAGAGACCCAGTACTTC. Its translation: CASSEKRAGGIQETQYF.

CDR3 region: CASSVGTGVVGANVLTF. The CDR3 DNA reads as TGTGCCAGCAGCGTAGGGACAGGGGTTGTTGGGGCCAACGTCCTGACTTTC. The chain carries TRBV9 and TRBJ2-6; 9 bases are shared with TRBD1. V shed 0 bases, J shed 3 bases, and the junction held 4 bases outside the gene matches. The CDR3 contains 17 residues. Germline V CDR1 and CDR2: SGDLS, YYNGEE.

The V gene is TRBV4-3, the J gene TRBJ1-2, with TRBD1 identical over 7 bases. Unmatched junction bases numbered 5, after V lost 0 bases and J lost 4 bases. Germline V gives CDR1 LGHNA, CDR2 YSLEER. This CDR3 spans 15 amino acids. In DNA form, the CDR3 reads TGCGCCAGCAGCCAAGATTTGACAGGGACCTATGGCTACACCTTC. Protein sequence: CASSQDLTGTYGYTF.

This clone was counted a few times. DNA of the CDR3: TGTGCCAGCAGCCCGCGGACAGGCGGATACACTGAAGCTTTCTTT. This encodes CASSPRTGGYTEAFF. The chain recombines TRBV7-3 with TRBJ1-1; 7 bases are a match to TRBD1. Germline assignment: CDR1 SGHTA and CDR2 FQGTGA. After removal of 5 bases from V and 3 bases from J, the junction contained 9 bases not matched to a gene. CDR3 length: 15 residues.

The chain uses TRBV9 and TRBJ2-1, with 13 bases identical to TRBD2. Germline loops: CDR1 SGDLS, CDR2 YYNGEE. The CDR3 sequence is 16 residues long. The ends lost 1 base at V and 4 bases at J; junction bases unmatched: 2. The CDR3, as DNA: TGTGCCAGCAGCGTAAGGACTAGCGGGGGATACAATGAGCAGTTCTTC. It specifies CASSVRTSGGYNEQFF.

The chain couples TRBV7-8 to TRBJ2-1; TRBD2 agrees at 9 bases. Germline-derived CDR1 and CDR2 are SGHVS and FQNEAQ. This CDR3 has 14 residues. J lost 6 bases, V lost 2 bases, and 2 bases had no gene match. CDR3 DNA: TGTGCCAGCAGCTTAAGGCGGGGGGGCAATGAGCAGTTCTTC. Translated: CASSLRRGGNEQFF. Together with reference TRBV7-8 and TRBJ2-1, the CDR3 gives the full variable domain: GAGVSQSPRYKVAKRGQDVALRCDPISGHVSLFWYQQALGQGPEFLTYFQNEAQLDKSGLPSDRFFAERPEGSVSTLKIQRTQQEDSAVYLCASSLRRGGNEQFFGPGTRLTVL.

The chain employs TRBV7-8 and TRBJ2-1; TRBD2 matches at 12 bases. This CDR3 is built from 15 residues. V was clipped by 5 bases and J by 6 bases; unmatched bases: 5. Germline V gene sequence: CDR1 SGHVS, CDR2 FQNEAQ. As DNA, the CDR3 is TGTGCCAGCAGCCCCGGACTAGCGGGACTCAATGAGCAGTTCTTC. This encodes CASSPGLAGLNEQFF. Looking up the rest from reference TRBV7-8 and TRBJ2-1 gives the full variable domain: GAGVSQSPRYKVAKRGQDVALRCDPISGHVSLFWYQQALGQGPEFLTYFQNEAQLDKSGLPSDRFFAERPEGSVSTLKIQRTQQEDSAVYLCASSPGLAGLNEQFFGPGTRLTVL.

The chain has TRBV19 and TRBJ2-2, with 9 bases aligning to TRBD2. Germline V gene lookup returns CDR1 LNHDA and CDR2 SQIVND (reference sequence). The CDR3 has 17 residues. With V trimmed by 6 bases and J by 4 bases, 12 bases remained unmatched. CDR3 protein: CASRTRGGGGVTGELFF. The CDR3 DNA sequence: TGTGCCAGTAGGACCCGCGGGGGCGGGGGGGTCACCGGGGAGCTGTTTTTT.

This sequence joins TRBV11-3 and TRBJ2-1; a weak D match, TRBD2 (5 bases). This CDR3 has 15 residues. Trimming took off 5 bases at V and 4 bases at J, with 15 bases between the two ends. Per the germline V gene, CDR1 is SGHNT and CDR2 is YENEEA. The CDR3 here is CASSPGSRPYNEQFF. DNA of the CDR3: TGTGCCAGCAGCCCTGGGAGCCGACCTTACAATGAGCAGTTCTTC.

This chain links TRBV7-7 with TRBJ2-2; D not certain. CDR3 length: 14 residues. With 1 base removed from V and 1 base from J, the gap between germline ends came to 4 bases. In germline, CDR1 is SSHAT, CDR2 FNYEAQ (reference sequence). This chain's CDR3 is CASSLGENTGELFF. The CDR3, as DNA: TGTGCCAGCAGCTTAGGCGAGAACACCGGGGAGCTGTTTTTT. The entire variable domain, with the rest obtained from reference TRBV7-7 and TRBJ2-2, is as follows: GAGVSQSPRYKVTKRGQDVTLRCDPISSHATLYWYQQALGQGPEFLTYFNYEAQPDKSGLPSDRFSAERPEGSISTLTIQRTEQRDSAMYRCASSLGENTGELFFGEGSRLTVL.

The DNA for the CDR3 is TGTGCCAGTAGTATAACTGGACTTCGAAACAATCAGCCCCAGCATTTT. Protein product: CASSITGLRNNQPQHF. V and J are TRBV19 and TRBJ1-5; no clear D gene. Germline-derived CDR1 and CDR2 are LNHDA and SQIVND (reference sequence). The CDR3 sequence is 16 residues long. Trimming left V 2 bases short and J 3 bases short, with 14 bases between.

The chain combines TRBV7-3 with TRBJ1-1; D is possibly TRBD1 (5 bases). V lost 0 bases and J lost 3, with 11 bases in between. The CDR3 is 15 residues long. Germline loops: CDR1 SGHTA, CDR2 FQGTGA. The CDR3 region is CASSLTRTGDTEAFF. Written as DNA, the CDR3 is TGTGCCAGCAGCTTAACGAGGACGGGGGACACTGAAGCTTTCTTT.

CDR3 DNA: TGTGCCAGCAGCCAAGAAATCCAGGGCTCCGGGGGACAGCCCCAGCATTTT. As protein: CASSQEIQGSGGQPQHF. The rearrangement joins TRBV4-2 to TRBJ1-5; D is perhaps TRBD1 (5 bases). Germline V CDR1 and CDR2: LGHNA, YNFKEQ. V was shortened by 0 bases and J by 7 bases, with 19 bases between the two germline ends. The CDR3 consists of 17 residues.

The J gene is TRBJ2-1, the V gene TRBV5-6; 8 bases line up with TRBD1. CDR3 size: 16 residues. Germline CDR1 and CDR2: SGHDT and YYEEEE. The trim removed 3 bases at V and 1 base at J, leaving 6 bases unmatched. This chain's CDR3 is CASSYRTGLSYNEQFF. In DNA form, the CDR3 reads TGTGCCAGCAGCTATAGGACAGGGCTTTCCTACAATGAGCAGTTCTTC.

J is TRBJ1-1 and V is TRBV7-2; perhaps TRBD1 as D (5 bases). Germline CDR1 SGHTA, CDR2 FQGNSA. V was clipped by 5 bases and J by 4 bases, with 14 bases between them. The CDR3 length is 14 residues. CDR3 sequence: CASSAGGGRTEAFF. DNA for the CDR3: TGTGCCAGCAGCGCCGGCGGGGGACGCACTGAAGCTTTCTTT. The variable domain in full, with the rest retrieved from reference TRBV7-2 and TRBJ1-1, is GAGVSQSPSNKVTEKGKDVELRCDPISGHTALYWYRQSLGQGLEFLIYFQGNSAPDKSGLPSDRFSAERTGGSVSTLTIQRTQQEDSAVYLCASSAGGGRTEAFFGQGTRLTVV.

The rearrangement joins TRBV9 to TRBJ1-1, with TRBD1 identical over 10 bases. Germline CDR1 reads SGDLS; CDR2 reads YYNGEE. V shed 4 bases, J shed 7 bases, and the junction held 13 bases outside the gene matches. The CDR3 spans 16 residues. The CDR3 sequence is CASSPLATGGLGEAFF. The CDR3 DNA is TGTGCCAGCAGCCCTCTCGCGACAGGGGGCTTGGGTGAAGCTTTCTTT.

The chain carries TRBV6-4 and TRBJ2-1, with D perhaps TRBD1 (5 bases). The V end lost 7 bases, the J end lost 0 bases, and 10 bases lay between the germline ends. CDR3 length: 14 residues. The germline V gene has CDR1 MRHNA and CDR2 SNTAGT. Here the CDR3 reads CASTLGASYNEQFF. The CDR3 DNA follows: TGTGCCAGCACTTTAGGGGCCTCCTACAATGAGCAGTTCTTC.

J is TRBJ2-5 and V is TRBV29-1, with 10 bases that match TRBD2. V gave up 6 bases and J gave up 3 bases; unmatched junction bases: 7. CDR3 length: 14 amino acids. Looked up from germline, CDR1 is SQVTM and CDR2 is ANQGSEA. The CDR3 sequence: CSVVGTSAKETQYF. CDR3 bases: TGCAGCGTCGTGGGGACTAGCGCAAAAGAGACCCAGTACTTC.

The chain uses TRBV10-3 and TRBJ2-2; TRBD1 might be the D (6 bases). CDR3 length equals 12 residues. Germline V gene sequence: CDR1 ENHRY, CDR2 SYGVKD. Trimming took off 5 bases at V and 9 bases at J, with 10 bases between the two ends. The CDR3 bases are TGTGCCATCAGTTCGGACAGAAGGGAGCTGTTTTTT. Translation: CAISSDRRELFF.

The rearrangement joins TRBV9 to TRBJ2-3, with TRBD2 as a possible D gene (6 bases). Trimming removed 5 bases from V and 4 bases from J, with 11 bases in between. CDR1 SGDLS and CDR2 YYNGEE come from the germline V gene. The CDR3 spans 13 residues. This chain's CDR3 is CASSWRLADTQYF. CDR3 sequence (DNA): TGTGCCAGCAGTTGGAGACTAGCAGATACGCAGTATTTT.

The V and J genes are TRBV7-2 and TRBJ1-6; D not resolved. The CDR3 extends over 13 amino acids. Germline values: CDR1 SGHTA, CDR2 FQGNSA. Trimming shortened V by 7 bases and J by 4 bases, and 8 bases separated the two germline ends. The CDR3, as DNA: TGTGCCAGCAACGCACTTTATAATTCACCCCTCCACTTT. The encoded protein is CASNALYNSPLHF. The variable domain in full, with the rest retrieved from reference TRBV7-2 and TRBJ1-6, is GAGVSQSPSNKVTEKGKDVELRCDPISGHTALYWYRQSLGQGLEFLIYFQGNSAPDKSGLPSDRFSAERTGGSVSTLTIQRTQQEDSAVYLCASNALYNSPLHFGNGTRLTVT.

J is TRBJ2-2 and V is TRBV5-1, with D unclear. Deletions cut 0 bases from V and 4 bases from J, with 10 bases between. The CDR3 spans 15 residues. CDR1 SGHRS and CDR2 YFSETQ come from the germline V gene. CDR3 nucleotides: TGCGCCAGCAGCTTGGAAGAGACTTCCACCGGGGAGCTGTTTTTT. This gives the protein CASSLEETSTGELFF. Based on the CDR3 plus reference TRBV5-1 and TRBJ2-2, the full variable domain is KAGVTQTPRYLIKTRGQQVTLSCSPISGHRSVSWYQQTPGQGLQFLFEYFSETQRNKGNFPGRFSGRQFSNSRSEMNVSTLELGDSALYLCASSLEETSTGELFFGEGSRLTVL.

The rearrangement uses TRBV5-4 and TRBJ1-1, with D tentatively TRBD1 (6 bases). Germline CDR1 and CDR2: SGHNT and YYREEE (reference sequence). Trimming took off 3 bases at V and 1 base at J, with 13 bases between the two ends. The CDR3 covers 15 residues. DNA for the CDR3: TGTGCCAGCAGCTCCCGAGTAGGGGGGAACACTGAAGCTTTCTTT. Translating gives CASSSRVGGNTEAFF.

This chain uses TRBV7-8 with TRBJ2-7; 11 bases line up with TRBD2. The CDR3 spans 14 residues. The germline gives CDR1 SGHVS, CDR2 FQNEAQ. V dropped 4 bases and J dropped 6; count of bases not matched to a gene: 5. The CDR3 sequence: CASSSLAGGFEQYF. The CDR3 DNA reads as TGTGCCAGCAGCTCGCTAGCGGGAGGTTTCGAGCAGTACTTC.

J is TRBJ1-3 and V is TRBV6-5; D is perhaps TRBD1 (5 bases). The CDR3 covers 14 residues. Germline loops: CDR1 MNHEY, CDR2 SVGAGI. The V end lost 8 bases, the J end lost 1 base, and 12 bases lay between the germline ends. The CDR3 nucleotides are TGTGCCAGCTCCCGACAGATTTCTGGAAACACCATATATTTT. The encoded protein is CASSRQISGNTIYF.

The chain joins TRBV5-1 to TRBJ1-2; D may be TRBD1 (5 bases). V was shortened by 0 bases and J by 8 bases, with 14 bases between the two germline ends. Germline CDR1 and CDR2: SGHRS and YFSETQ. The CDR3 runs to 14 residues. CDR3 in amino acids: CASSLVGQGEGYTF. The CDR3 DNA follows: TGCGCCAGCAGCTTGGTTGGGCAGGGTGAGGGCTACACCTTC.

This clone is a singleton in its sample. The V call is TRBV6-6, the J call TRBJ1-5, with a tentative D call TRBD1 (6 bases). Between the trimmed V and J ends, which lost 5 bases and 4 bases, there was a span of 9 bases. CDR1 and CDR2 (germline): MNHNY, SVGAGI (reference sequence). The CDR3 length is 13 residues. This CDR3 is CASSPQGNQPQHF. CDR3 coding DNA: TGTGCCAGCAGTCCCCAGGGGAATCAGCCCCAGCATTTT.

The chain is built from TRBV5-4 and TRBJ2-5; no firm D call. Deletions cut 0 bases from V and 1 base from J, with 10 bases between. Germline V gives CDR1 SGHNT, CDR2 YYREEE (reference sequence). The CDR3 is made up of 15 amino acids. CDR3 bases: TGTGCCAGCAGCTTGGAAATAACGGGCCAAGAGACCCAGTACTTC. Translation: CASSLEITGQETQYF.

The V gene is TRBV28, the J gene TRBJ2-7, with 7 nucleotides matching TRBD2. Germline CDR1 and CDR2: MDHEN and SYDVKM. This CDR3 contains 13 residues. With 6 bases clipped from V and 13 bases from J, the junction kept 15 bases outside the gene matches. CDR3 loop: CASRPPLAGVEYF. The CDR3 coding sequence is TGTGCCAGCAGACCCCCACTCGCGGGAGTAGAATACTTC.

The chain recombines TRBV11-2 with TRBJ2-3; maybe TRBD2 (6 bases). Trimming left V 2 bases short and J 2 bases short, with 14 bases between. CDR3 length equals 16 residues. Germline loops: CDR1 SGHAT, CDR2 FQNNGV. The CDR3 reads CASSLSGGRVTDTQYF. CDR3 nucleotide sequence: TGTGCCAGCAGCTTATCCGGGGGACGAGTCACAGATACGCAGTATTTT.

This chain uses TRBV27 with TRBJ2-7, with 11 positions matching TRBD2. Germline trimming cut 6 bases from V and 2 bases from J; bases unmatched to any gene: 0. CDR1 and CDR2 from the germline V gene are MNHEY and SMNVEV (reference sequence). This CDR3 contains 13 residues. The CDR3 region is CASRTSGAYEQYF. The CDR3 DNA sequence: TGTGCCAGCAGGACTAGCGGGGCCTACGAGCAGTACTTC.